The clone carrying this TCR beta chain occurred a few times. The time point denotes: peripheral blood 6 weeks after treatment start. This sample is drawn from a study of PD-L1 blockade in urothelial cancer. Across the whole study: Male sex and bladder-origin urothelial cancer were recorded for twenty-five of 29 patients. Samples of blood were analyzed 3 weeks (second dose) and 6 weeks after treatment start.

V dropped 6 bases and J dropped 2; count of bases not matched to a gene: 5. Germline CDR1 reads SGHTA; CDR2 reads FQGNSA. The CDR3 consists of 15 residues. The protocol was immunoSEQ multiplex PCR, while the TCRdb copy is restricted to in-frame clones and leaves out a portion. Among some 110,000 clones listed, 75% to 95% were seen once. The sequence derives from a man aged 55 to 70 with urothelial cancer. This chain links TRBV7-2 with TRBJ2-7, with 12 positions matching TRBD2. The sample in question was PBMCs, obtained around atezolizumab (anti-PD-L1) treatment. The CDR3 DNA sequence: TGTGCCAGCAGGTTGCTAGCGGGGGGGCCCTACGAGCAGTACTTC. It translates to CASRLLAGGPYEQYF.